This T cell receptor (beta chain) was identified in a study of control samples from healthy donors and cancer patients. Per germline, CDR1 MNHEY and CDR2 SMNVEV (reference sequence). The CDR3 consists of 12 residues. Trimming removed 6 bases at V and 2 bases at J, with 8 bases between. Method: immunoSEQ multiplex PCR; TCRdb's copy keeps in-frame clones and lacks some. The sample holds 400,000 to 500,000 clones, around 90% seen once. Sequenced input: PBMCs. This chain connects TRBV27 to TRBJ2-7; D is unclear. The receptor was derived from a man aged 35 to 55 with head and neck cancer. CDR3 DNA: TGTGCCAGCAGCTCCCTGGCCTACGAGCAGTACTTC. Translating it yields CASSSLAYEQYF.